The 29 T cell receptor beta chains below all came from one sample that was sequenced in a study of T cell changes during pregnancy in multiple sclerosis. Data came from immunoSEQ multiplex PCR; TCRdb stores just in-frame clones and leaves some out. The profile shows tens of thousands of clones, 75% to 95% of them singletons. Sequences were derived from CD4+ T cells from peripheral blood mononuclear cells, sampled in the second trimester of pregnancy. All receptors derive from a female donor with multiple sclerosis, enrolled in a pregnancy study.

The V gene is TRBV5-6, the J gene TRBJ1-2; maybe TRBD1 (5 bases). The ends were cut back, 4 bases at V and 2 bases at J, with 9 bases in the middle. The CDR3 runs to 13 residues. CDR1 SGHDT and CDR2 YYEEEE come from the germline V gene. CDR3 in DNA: TGTGCCAGCAGCCGGGCAGGGAACTATGGCTACACCTTC. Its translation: CASSRAGNYGYTF.

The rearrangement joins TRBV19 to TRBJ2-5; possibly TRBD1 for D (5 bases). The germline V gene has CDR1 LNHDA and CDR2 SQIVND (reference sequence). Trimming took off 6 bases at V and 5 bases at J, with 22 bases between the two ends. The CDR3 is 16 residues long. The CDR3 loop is CASRKMPTDPPETQYF. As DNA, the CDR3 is TGTGCCAGTAGGAAGATGCCGACAGACCCCCCGGAGACCCAGTACTTC.

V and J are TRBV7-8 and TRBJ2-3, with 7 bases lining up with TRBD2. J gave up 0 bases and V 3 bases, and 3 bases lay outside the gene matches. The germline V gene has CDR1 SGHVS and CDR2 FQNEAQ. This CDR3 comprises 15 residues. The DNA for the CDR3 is TGTGCCAGCAGCTTGAGGCGGGAGAGCACAGATACGCAGTATTTT. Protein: CASSLRRESTDTQYF.

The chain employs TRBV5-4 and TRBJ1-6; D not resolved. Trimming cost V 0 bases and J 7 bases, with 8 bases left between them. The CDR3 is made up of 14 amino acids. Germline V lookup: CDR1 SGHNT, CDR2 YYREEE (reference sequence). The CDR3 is CASSLAHRNSPLHF. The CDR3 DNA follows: TGTGCCAGCAGCTTGGCTCATAGAAATTCACCCCTCCACTTT.

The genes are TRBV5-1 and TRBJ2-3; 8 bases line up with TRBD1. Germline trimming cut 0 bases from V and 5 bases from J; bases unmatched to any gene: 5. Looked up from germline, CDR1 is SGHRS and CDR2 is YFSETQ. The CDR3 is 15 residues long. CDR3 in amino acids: CASSLVRQGQDTQYF. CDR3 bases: TGCGCCAGCAGCTTGGTGAGACAGGGGCAAGATACGCAGTATTTT.

The CDR3: CASSPGQGVNTEAFF. The CDR3 DNA follows: TGTGCCAGCAGCCCGGGACAGGGGGTTAACACTGAAGCTTTCTTT. The J gene is TRBJ1-1, the V gene TRBV5-8; 11 bases line up with TRBD1. The length of the CDR3 is 15 residues. CDR1 SGHTS and CDR2 YDEGEE come from the germline V gene. The trim removed 4 bases at V and 2 bases at J, leaving 4 bases unmatched.

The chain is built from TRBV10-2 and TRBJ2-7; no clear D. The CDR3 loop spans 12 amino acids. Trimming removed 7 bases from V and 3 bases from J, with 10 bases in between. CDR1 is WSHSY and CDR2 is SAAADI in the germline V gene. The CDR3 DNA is TGCGCCAGCACCACAGTGGGCTACGAGCAGTACTTC. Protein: CASTTVGYEQYF.

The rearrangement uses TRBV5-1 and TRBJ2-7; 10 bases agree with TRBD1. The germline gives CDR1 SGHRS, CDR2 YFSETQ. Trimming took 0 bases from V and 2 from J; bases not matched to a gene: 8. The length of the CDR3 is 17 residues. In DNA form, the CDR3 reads TGCGCCAGCAGCTTGGCGAGACAGGGGGCCCTAACCTACGAGCAGTACTTC. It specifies CASSLARQGALTYEQYF.

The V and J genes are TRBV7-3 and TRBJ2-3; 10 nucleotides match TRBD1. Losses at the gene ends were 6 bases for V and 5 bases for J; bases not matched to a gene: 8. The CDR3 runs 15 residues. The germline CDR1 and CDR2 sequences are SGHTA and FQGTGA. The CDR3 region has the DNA TGTGCCAGCAGTACGGGACAGGGGAAGGGAGATACGCAGTATTTT. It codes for CASSTGQGKGDTQYF.

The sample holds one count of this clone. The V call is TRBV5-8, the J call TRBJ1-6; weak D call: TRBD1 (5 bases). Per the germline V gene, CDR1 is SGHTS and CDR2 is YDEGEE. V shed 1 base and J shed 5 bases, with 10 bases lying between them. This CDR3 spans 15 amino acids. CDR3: CASSLRGVHNSPLHF. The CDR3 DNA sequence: TGTGCCAGCAGCTTGAGGGGCGTCCATAATTCACCCCTCCACTTT.

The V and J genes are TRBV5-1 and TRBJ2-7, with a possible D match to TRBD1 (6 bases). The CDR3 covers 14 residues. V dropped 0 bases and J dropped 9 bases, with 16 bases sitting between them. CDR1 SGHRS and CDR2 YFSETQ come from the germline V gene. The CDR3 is CASSLAGAPEGQYF. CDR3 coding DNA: TGCGCCAGCAGCTTGGCAGGGGCCCCAGAGGGGCAGTACTTC.

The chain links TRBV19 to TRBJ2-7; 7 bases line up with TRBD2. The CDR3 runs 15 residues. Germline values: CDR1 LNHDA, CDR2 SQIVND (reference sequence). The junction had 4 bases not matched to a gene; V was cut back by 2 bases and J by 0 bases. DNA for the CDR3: TGTGCCAGTAGTATAACGGGAGGCCTCTCCTACGAGCAGTACTTC. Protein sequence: CASSITGGLSYEQYF.

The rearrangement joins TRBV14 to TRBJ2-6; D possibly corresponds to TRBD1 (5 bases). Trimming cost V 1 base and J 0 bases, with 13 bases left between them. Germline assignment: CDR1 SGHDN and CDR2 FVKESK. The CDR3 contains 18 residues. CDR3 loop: CASSQVIWGGSGANVLTF. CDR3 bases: TGTGCCAGCAGCCAAGTTATCTGGGGCGGCTCTGGGGCCAACGTCCTGACTTTC.

CDR3: CASSFLGGGNQPQHF. The CDR3 DNA reads as TGTGCCAGTAGTTTCCTCGGGGGGGGCAATCAGCCCCAGCATTTT. The V call is TRBV19, the J call TRBJ1-5; D might be TRBD1 (5 bases). The CDR3 length is 15 residues. Germline V lookup: CDR1 LNHDA, CDR2 SQIVND (reference sequence). V was cut by 5 bases and J by 2 bases, with 13 bases left in between.

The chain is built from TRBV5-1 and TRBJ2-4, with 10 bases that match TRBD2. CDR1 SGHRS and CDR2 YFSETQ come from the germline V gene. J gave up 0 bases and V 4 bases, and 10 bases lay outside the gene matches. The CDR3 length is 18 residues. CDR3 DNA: TGCGCCAGCAGCCCCGGACTAGCGGAGGTCTTAGCCAAAAACATTCAGTACTTC. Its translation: CASSPGLAEVLAKNIQYF. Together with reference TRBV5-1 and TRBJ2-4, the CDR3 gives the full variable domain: KAGVTQTPRYLIKTRGQQVTLSCSPISGHRSVSWYQQTPGQGLQFLFEYFSETQRNKGNFPGRFSGRQFSNSRSEMNVSTLELGDSALYLCASSPGLAEVLAKNIQYFGAGTRLSVL.

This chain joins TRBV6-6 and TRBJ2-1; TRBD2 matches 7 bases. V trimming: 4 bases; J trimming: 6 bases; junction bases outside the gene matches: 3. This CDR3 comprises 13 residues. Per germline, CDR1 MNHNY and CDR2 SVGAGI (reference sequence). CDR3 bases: TGTGCCAGCAGTTTAGCGGGTTTCAATGAGCAGTTCTTC. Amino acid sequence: CASSLAGFNEQFF.

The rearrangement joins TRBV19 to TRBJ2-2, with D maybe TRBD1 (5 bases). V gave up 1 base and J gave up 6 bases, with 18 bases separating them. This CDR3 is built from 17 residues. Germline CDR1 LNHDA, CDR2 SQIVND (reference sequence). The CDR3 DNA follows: TGTGCCAGTAGTATAGCGTTCACGGCAGGGTTGTCCGGGGAGCTGTTTTTT. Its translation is CASSIAFTAGLSGELFF.

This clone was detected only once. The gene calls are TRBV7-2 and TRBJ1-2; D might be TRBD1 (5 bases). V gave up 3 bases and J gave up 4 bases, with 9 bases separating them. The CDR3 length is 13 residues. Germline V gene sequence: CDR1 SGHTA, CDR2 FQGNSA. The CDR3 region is CASSFAGLYGYTF. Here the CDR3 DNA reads TGTGCCAGCAGCTTCGCGGGACTCTATGGCTACACCTTC.

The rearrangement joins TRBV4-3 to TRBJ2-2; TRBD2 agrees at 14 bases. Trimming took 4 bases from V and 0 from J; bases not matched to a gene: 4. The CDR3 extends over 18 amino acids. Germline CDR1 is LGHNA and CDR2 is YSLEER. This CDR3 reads CASSRRLAGGPNTGELFF. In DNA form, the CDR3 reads TGCGCCAGCAGCCGCAGACTAGCGGGGGGGCCGAACACCGGGGAGCTGTTTTTT.

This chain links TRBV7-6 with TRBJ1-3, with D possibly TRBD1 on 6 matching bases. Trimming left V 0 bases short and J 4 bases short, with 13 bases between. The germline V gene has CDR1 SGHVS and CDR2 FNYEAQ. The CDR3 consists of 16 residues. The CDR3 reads CASSLASGVGGNTIYF. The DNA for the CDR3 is TGTGCCAGCAGCTTAGCATCAGGGGTCGGCGGAAACACCATATATTTT.

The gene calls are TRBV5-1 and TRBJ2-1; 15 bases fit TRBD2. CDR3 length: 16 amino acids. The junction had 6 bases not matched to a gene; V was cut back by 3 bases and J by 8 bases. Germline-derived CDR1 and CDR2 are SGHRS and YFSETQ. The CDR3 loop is CASSSGLAGGVDEQFF. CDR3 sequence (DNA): TGCGCCAGCAGCTCTGGACTAGCGGGAGGGGTTGATGAGCAGTTCTTC.

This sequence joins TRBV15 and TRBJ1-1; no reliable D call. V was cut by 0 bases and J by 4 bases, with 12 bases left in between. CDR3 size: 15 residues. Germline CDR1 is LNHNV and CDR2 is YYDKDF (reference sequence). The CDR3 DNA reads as TGTGCCACCAGCAGAGATCGGGGAGGTCCCACTGAAGCTTTCTTT. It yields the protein CATSRDRGGPTEAFF.

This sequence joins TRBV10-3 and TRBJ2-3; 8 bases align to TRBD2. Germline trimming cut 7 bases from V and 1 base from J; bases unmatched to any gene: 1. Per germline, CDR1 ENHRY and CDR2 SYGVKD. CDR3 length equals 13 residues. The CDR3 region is CAIKAGGTDTQYF. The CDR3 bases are TGTGCCATCAAAGCGGGGGGCACAGATACGCAGTATTTT.

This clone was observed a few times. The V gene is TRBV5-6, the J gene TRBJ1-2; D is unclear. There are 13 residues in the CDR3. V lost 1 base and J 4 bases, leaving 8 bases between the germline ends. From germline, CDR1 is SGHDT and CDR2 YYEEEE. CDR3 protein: CASSLFGSYGYTF. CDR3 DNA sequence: TGTGCCAGCAGCTTGTTCGGGTCCTATGGCTACACCTTC.

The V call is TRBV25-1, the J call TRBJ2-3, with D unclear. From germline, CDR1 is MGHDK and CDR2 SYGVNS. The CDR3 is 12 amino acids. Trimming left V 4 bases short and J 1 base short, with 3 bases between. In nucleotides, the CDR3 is TGTGCCAGCAGTGCCGGCACAGATACGCAGTATTTT. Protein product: CASSAGTDTQYF.

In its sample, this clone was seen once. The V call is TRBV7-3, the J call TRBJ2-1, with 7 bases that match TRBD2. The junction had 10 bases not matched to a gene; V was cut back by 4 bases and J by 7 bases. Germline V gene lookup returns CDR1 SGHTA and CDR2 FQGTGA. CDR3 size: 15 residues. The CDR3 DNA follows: TGTGCCAGCAGCTCCACCGCGGGACTAAGTAATGAGCAGTTCTTC. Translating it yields CASSSTAGLSNEQFF.

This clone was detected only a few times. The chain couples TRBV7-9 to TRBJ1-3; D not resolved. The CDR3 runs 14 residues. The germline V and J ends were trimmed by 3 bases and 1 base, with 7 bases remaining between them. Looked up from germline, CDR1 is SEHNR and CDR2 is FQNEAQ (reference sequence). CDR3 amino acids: CASSFRESGNTIYF. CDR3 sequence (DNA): TGTGCCAGCAGCTTTCGGGAATCTGGAAACACCATATATTTT.

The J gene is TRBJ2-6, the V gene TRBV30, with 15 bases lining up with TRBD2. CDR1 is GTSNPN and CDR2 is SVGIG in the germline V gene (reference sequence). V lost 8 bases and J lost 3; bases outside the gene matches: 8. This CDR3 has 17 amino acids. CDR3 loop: CAGGTSGRSGGANVLTF. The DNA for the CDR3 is TGTGCCGGGGGGACTAGCGGGAGGTCGGGTGGGGCCAACGTCCTGACTTTC.

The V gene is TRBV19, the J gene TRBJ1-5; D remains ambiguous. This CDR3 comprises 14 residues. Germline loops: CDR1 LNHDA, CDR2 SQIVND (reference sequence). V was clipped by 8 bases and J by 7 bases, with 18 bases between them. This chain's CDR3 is CASSGQVVRQPQHF. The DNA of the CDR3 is TGTGCCAGTTCCGGTCAGGTGGTTCGGCAGCCCCAGCATTTT.